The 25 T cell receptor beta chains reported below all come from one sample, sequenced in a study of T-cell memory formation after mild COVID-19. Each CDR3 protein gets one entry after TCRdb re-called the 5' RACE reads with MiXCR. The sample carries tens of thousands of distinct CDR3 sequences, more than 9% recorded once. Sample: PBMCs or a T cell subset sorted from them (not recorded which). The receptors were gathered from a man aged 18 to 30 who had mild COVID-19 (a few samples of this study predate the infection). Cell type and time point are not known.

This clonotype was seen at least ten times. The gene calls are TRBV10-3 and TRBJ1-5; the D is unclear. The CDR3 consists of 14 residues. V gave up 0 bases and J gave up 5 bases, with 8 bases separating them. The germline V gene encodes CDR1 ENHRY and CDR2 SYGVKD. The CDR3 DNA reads TGTGCCATCAGTGAGTCGGTCTCAGATCAGCCCCAGCATTTT. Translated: CAISESVSDQPQHF.

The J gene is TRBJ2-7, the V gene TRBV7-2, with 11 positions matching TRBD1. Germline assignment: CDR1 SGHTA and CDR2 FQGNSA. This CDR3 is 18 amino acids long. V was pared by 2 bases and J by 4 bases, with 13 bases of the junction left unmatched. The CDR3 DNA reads TGTGCCAGCAGCTTAAGAGCCGCCCGCCGGGACAGGGGGTACGAGCAGTACTTC. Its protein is CASSLRAARRDRGYEQYF.

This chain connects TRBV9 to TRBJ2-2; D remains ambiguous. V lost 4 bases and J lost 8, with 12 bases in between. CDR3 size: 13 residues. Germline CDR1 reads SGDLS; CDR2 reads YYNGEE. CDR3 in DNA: TGTGCCAGCAGCAAAATCCGTCGGGGGGAGCTGTTTTTT. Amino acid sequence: CASSKIRRGELFF.

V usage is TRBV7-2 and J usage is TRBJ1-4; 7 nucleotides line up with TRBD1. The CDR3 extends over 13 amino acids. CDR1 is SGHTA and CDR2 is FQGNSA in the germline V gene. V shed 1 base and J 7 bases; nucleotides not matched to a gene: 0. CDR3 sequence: CASSLDRGEKLFF. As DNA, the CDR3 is TGTGCCAGCAGCTTAGACAGGGGTGAAAAACTGTTTTTT.

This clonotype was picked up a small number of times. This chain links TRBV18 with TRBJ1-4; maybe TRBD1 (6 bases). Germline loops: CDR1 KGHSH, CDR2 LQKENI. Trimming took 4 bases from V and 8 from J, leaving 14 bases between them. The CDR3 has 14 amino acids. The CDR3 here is CASSRGRGDEKLFF. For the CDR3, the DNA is TGTGCCAGCTCACGGGGCAGGGGAGACGAAAAACTGTTTTTT.

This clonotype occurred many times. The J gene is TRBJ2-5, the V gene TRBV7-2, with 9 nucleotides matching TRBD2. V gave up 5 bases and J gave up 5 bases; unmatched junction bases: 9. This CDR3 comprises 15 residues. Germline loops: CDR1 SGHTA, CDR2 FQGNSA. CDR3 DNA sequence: TGTGCCAGCAGCAGGATCGGGACTAGCAGGGAGACCCAGTACTTC. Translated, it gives CASSRIGTSRETQYF.

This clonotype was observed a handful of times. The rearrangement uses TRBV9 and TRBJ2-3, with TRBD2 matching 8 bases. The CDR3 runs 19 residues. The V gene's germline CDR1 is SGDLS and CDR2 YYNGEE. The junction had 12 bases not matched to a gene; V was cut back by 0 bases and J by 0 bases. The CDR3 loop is CASSVDGRSAGGSTDTQYF. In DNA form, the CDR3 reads TGTGCCAGCAGCGTAGACGGCCGGTCGGCGGGGGGTAGCACAGATACGCAGTATTTT.

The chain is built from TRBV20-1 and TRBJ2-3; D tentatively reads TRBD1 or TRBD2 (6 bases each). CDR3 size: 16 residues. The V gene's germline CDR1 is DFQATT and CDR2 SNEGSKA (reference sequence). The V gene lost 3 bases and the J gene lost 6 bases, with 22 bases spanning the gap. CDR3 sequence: CSARTGGHPRPDTQYF. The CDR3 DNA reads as TGCAGTGCTAGGACCGGGGGCCATCCCAGGCCCGATACGCAGTATTTT.

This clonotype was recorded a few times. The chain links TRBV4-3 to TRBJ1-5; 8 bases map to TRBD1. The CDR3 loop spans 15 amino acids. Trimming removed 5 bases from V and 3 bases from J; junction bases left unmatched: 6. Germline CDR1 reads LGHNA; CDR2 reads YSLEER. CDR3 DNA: TGCGCCAGCAGCTCCGACAGGGGCTTCAATCAGCCCCAGCATTTT. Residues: CASSSDRGFNQPQHF.

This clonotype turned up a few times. CDR3 region: CASSQEPGYWDEQFF. DNA of the CDR3: TGCGCCAGCAGCCAGGAACCGGGGTATTGGGATGAGCAGTTCTTC. The gene calls are TRBV4-1 and TRBJ2-1; TRBD2 is a possible D gene (5 bases). V gave up 3 bases and J gave up 8 bases, with 17 bases separating them. Per the germline V gene, CDR1 is MGHRA and CDR2 is YSYEKL. The CDR3 spans 15 residues.

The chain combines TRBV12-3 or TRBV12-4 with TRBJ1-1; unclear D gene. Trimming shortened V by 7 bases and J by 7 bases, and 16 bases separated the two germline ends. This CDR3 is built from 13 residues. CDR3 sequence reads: CASTLGDFGEAFF. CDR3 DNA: TGTGCCAGCACCCTTGGGGATTTCGGTGAAGCTTTCTTT.

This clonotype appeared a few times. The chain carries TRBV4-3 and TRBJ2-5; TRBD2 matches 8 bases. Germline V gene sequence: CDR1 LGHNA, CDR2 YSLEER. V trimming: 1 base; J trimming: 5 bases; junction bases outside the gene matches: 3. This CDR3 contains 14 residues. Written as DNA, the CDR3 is TGCGCCAGCAGCCAAGGCGGGGGGCGGGAGACCCAGTACTTC. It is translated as CASSQGGGRETQYF.

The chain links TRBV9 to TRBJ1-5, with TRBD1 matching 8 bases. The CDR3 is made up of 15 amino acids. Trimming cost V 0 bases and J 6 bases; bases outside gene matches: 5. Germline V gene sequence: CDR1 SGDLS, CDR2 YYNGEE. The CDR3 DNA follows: TGTGCCAGCAGCGTAGAAGCAGGGGGCGTTCAGCCCCAGCATTTT. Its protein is CASSVEAGGVQPQHF.

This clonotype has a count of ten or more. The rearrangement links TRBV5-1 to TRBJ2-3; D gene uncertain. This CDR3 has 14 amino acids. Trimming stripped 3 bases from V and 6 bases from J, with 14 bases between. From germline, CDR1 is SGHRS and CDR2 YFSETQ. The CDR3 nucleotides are TGCGCCAGCAGCTCGGGTTCGCCCACTGATACGCAGTATTTT. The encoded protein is CASSSGSPTDTQYF.

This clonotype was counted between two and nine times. DNA of the CDR3: TGCAGTGCACGGAGAGCGGGCCCACCCTACGAGCAGTACTTC. Translating it yields CSARRAGPPYEQYF. The chain recombines TRBV20-1 with TRBJ2-7, with a weak D call TRBD2 (6 bases). Per the germline V gene, CDR1 is DFQATT and CDR2 is SNEGSKA (reference sequence). Deletions cut 6 bases from V and 2 bases from J, with 17 bases between. The CDR3 runs 14 residues.

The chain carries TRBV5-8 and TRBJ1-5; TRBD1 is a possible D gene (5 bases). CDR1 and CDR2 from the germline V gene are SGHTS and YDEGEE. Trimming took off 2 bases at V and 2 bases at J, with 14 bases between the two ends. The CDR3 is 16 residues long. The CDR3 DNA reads TGTGCCAGCAGCTTATGGGCAGGGATAGGCAATCAGCCCCAGCATTTT. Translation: CASSLWAGIGNQPQHF.

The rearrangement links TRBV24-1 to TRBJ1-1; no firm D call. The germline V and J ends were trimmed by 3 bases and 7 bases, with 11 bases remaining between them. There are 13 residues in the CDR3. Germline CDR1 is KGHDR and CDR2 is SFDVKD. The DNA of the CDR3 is TGTGCCACCAGTGATCACCTCGGGGATGAAGCTTTCTTT. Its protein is CATSDHLGDEAFF.

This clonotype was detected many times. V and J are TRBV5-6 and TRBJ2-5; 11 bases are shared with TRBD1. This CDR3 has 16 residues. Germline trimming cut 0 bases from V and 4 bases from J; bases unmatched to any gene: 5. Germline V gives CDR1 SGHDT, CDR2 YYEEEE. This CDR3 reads CASSLAGQGATETQYF. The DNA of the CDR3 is TGTGCCAGCAGCTTGGCCGGACAGGGGGCTACAGAGACCCAGTACTTC.

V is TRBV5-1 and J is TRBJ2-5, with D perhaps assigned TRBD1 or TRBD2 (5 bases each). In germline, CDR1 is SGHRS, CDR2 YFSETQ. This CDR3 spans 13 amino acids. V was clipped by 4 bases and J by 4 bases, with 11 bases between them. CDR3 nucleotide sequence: TGCGCCAGCAGCCTGGGGGTTGCAGAGACCCAGTACTTC. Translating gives CASSLGVAETQYF. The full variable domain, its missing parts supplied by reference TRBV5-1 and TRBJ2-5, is KAGVTQTPRYLIKTRGQQVTLSCSPISGHRSVSWYQQTPGQGLQFLFEYFSETQRNKGNFPGRFSGRQFSNSRSEMNVSTLELGDSALYLCASSLGVAETQYFGPGTRLLVL.

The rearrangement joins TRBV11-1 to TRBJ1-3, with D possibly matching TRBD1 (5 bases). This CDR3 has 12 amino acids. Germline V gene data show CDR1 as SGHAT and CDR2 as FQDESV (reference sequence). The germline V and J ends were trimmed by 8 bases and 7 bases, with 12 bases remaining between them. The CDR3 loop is CASGGRRNTIYF. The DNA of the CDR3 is TGTGCCAGCGGGGGACGGCGGAACACCATATATTTT.

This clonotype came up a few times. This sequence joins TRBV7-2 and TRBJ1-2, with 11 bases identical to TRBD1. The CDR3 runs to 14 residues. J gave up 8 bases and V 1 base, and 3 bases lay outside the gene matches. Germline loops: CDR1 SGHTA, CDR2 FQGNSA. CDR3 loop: CASSLDGTGGGYTF. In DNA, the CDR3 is TGTGCCAGCAGCTTAGACGGGACAGGGGGAGGCTACACCTTC.

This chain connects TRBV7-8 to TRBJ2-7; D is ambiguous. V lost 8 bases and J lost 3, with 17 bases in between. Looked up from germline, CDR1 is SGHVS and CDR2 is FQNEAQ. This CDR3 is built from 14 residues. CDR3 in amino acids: CASHLLRSGYEQYF. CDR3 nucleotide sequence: TGTGCCAGCCATCTCTTAAGGTCCGGCTACGAGCAGTACTTC.

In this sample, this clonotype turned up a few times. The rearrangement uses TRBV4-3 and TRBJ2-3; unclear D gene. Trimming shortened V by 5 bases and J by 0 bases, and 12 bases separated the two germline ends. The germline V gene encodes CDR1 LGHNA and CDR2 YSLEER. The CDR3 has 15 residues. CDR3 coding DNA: TGCGCCAGCAGCGAAAGGAGAGCTAGCACAGATACGCAGTATTTT. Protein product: CASSERRASTDTQYF.

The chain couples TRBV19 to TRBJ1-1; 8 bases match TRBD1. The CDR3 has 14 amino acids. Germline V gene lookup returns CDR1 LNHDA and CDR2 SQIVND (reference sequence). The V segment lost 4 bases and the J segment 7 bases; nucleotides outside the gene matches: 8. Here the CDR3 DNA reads TGTGCCAGTAGTAGAGACAGGGGATCAGATGAAGCTTTCTTT. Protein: CASSRDRGSDEAFF.

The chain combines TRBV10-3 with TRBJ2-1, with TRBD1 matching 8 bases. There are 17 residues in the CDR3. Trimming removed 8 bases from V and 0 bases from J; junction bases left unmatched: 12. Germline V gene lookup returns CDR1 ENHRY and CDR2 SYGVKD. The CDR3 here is CAISMELTGVSYNEQFF. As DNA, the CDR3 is TGTGCCATCTCGATGGAACTGACAGGGGTCTCCTACAATGAGCAGTTCTTC.